This passage covers 10 T cell receptor beta chains from one sample sequenced in a study of cytomegalovirus exposure and HLA in healthy donors. Method: immunoSEQ multiplex PCR; TCRdb's copy keeps in-frame clones and lacks some. The sample consists of some 160,000 clones, 88% of them appearing once. Source material: PBMCs. The receptor set was obtained from a man aged 18 to 29 in good health and CMV-seronegative.

The rearrangement joins TRBV27 to TRBJ1-2, with D uncertain. V was pared by 3 bases and J by 1 base, with 6 bases between. From germline, CDR1 is MNHEY and CDR2 SMNVEV (reference sequence). The CDR3 runs to 13 residues. The CDR3 reads CASSLTINYGYTF. The CDR3 DNA is TGTGCCAGCAGTTTGACAATTAACTATGGCTACACCTTC.

The chain recombines TRBV27 with TRBJ2-3; 10 nucleotides agree with TRBD2. Germline assignment: CDR1 MNHEY and CDR2 SMNVEV (reference sequence). Losses at the gene ends were 5 bases for V and 2 bases for J; bases not matched to a gene: 13. This CDR3 comprises 18 residues. The CDR3 DNA sequence: TGTGCCAGCAGTCCTATTGGGCTAGCGGGGGCCCTCACAGATACGCAGTATTTT. Encoded protein: CASSPIGLAGALTDTQYF.

The V and J genes are TRBV29-1 and TRBJ1-5; TRBD1 matches at 8 bases. The CDR3 is made up of 13 amino acids. V shed 4 bases, J shed 7 bases, and the junction held 6 bases outside the gene matches. From germline, CDR1 is SQVTM and CDR2 ANQGSEA. The CDR3 DNA sequence: TGCAGCGTTGCAGGACAGGGTTCGCAGCCCCAGCATTTT. This sequence encodes CSVAGQGSQPQHF. The complete variable domain, with remaining parts taken from reference TRBV29-1 and TRBJ1-5, reads SAVISQKPSRDICQRGTSLTIQCQVDSQVTMMFWYRQQPGQSLTLIATANQGSEATYESGFVIDKFPISRPNLTFSTLTVSNMSPEDSSIYLCSVAGQGSQPQHFGDGTRLSIL.

The chain employs TRBV7-9 and TRBJ2-1; 10 bases match TRBD2. The CDR3 has 12 residues. The V gene's germline CDR1 is SEHNR and CDR2 FQNEAQ (reference sequence). V dropped 7 bases and J dropped 9; count of bases not matched to a gene: 3. CDR3 loop: CASKREGREQFF. CDR3 sequence (DNA): TGTGCCAGCAAGCGGGAGGGCCGTGAGCAGTTCTTC.

The V and J genes are TRBV9 and TRBJ2-3; D is unclear. The V gene's germline CDR1 is SGDLS and CDR2 YYNGEE. The CDR3 consists of 12 residues. V dropped 3 bases and J dropped 4 bases, with 6 bases sitting between them. Written as DNA, the CDR3 is TGTGCCAGCAGCGGTTTCGCAGATACGCAGTATTTT. Amino acid sequence: CASSGFADTQYF.

This clone appeared a few times. The rearrangement uses TRBV6-4 and TRBJ2-1; 7 bases are a match to TRBD2. V dropped 6 bases and J dropped 2; count of bases not matched to a gene: 7. The CDR3 is made up of 15 amino acids. The germline gives CDR1 MRHNA, CDR2 SNTAGT. This chain's CDR3 is CASRALATAYNEQFF. For the CDR3, the DNA is TGTGCCAGCAGGGCACTAGCGACAGCCTACAATGAGCAGTTCTTC.

J is TRBJ1-1 and V is TRBV6-1, with D perhaps matching TRBD1 (5 bases). The CDR3 length is 15 residues. Germline V gene lookup returns CDR1 MNHNS and CDR2 SASEGT. The V end lost 7 bases, the J end lost 4 bases, and 19 bases lay between the germline ends. The DNA for the CDR3 is TGTGCCAGCAACAGAGTATGGGGGGTGGCCACTGAAGCTTTCTTT. This sequence encodes CASNRVWGVATEAFF.

The V call is TRBV28, the J call TRBJ2-7, with 7 bases fitting TRBD1. Germline CDR1 is MDHEN and CDR2 is SYDVKM. The J segment lost 3 bases and the V segment lost 0 bases, leaving 26 bases of the junction unmatched. The CDR3 runs 22 residues. The CDR3 DNA is TGTGCCAGCAGTTTATGGTCCCGGTGGGCCAATACCGGGACAGAGAACAACTACGAGCAGTACTTC. Its protein product is CASSLWSRWANTGTENNYEQYF.

V usage is TRBV7-2 and J usage is TRBJ2-2; 7 bases line up with TRBD1. The germline V gene has CDR1 SGHTA and CDR2 FQGNSA. V dropped 2 bases and J dropped 0; count of bases not matched to a gene: 3. The CDR3 covers 16 residues. CDR3 nucleotides: TGTGCCAGCAGCTTATGGCAGGGGGCGAACACCGGGGAGCTGTTTTTT. It is translated as CASSLWQGANTGELFF.

This chain uses TRBV30 with TRBJ2-5; tentatively, D is TRBD2 (7 bases). Germline V gene lookup returns CDR1 GTSNPN and CDR2 SVGIG (reference sequence). The CDR3 runs 13 residues. The V gene lost 1 base and the J gene lost 5 bases, with 11 bases spanning the gap. CDR3 in amino acids: CAWSEGGGETQYF. CDR3 sequence (DNA): TGTGCCTGGAGTGAGGGAGGGGGGGAGACCCAGTACTTC. The whole variable domain, remainder taken from reference TRBV30 and TRBJ2-5, is SQTIHQWPATLVQPVGSPLSLECTVEGTSNPNLYWYRQAAGRGLQLLFYSVGIGQISSEVPQNLSASRPQDRQFILSSKKLLLSDSGFYLCAWSEGGGETQYFGPGTRLLVL.